This T cell receptor (beta chain) stems from a study of cytomegalovirus exposure and HLA in healthy donors. Findings and limits, study-wide: Accurate predictions that matched the HLA-A and HLA-B alleles of most subjects were reportedly made from TCR beta sequences. Per a prior analysis, the majority of TCR beta V segments were productive roughly 87% or roughly 30% of the time. Later analysis suggested links between common viral pathogens and several top significant clusters.

As for this clone: Its antigen is currently unknown.

The PCR employed 60 Vbeta primers together with 13 Jbeta primers. Authors' processing steps: Some 80 million unique TCR beta chains, about 12 million shared, were counted in a later analysis. TCRdb keeps only in-frame clones here, not all; method: immunoSEQ multiplex PCR. V and J calls and clone size are given by that table; D and trimming were obtained from the DNA. This sample's table reports about 200,000 clones. The sequence derives from a man aged 25-45 years in good health and CMV-seronegative. Sequenced sample: PBMCs.

CDR3 amino acids: CAWSVQGRGSNQPQHF. The CDR3 DNA reads TGTGCCTGGAGTGTTCAGGGGCGCGGTAGCAATCAGCCCCAGCATTTT. The gene calls are TRBV30 and TRBJ1-5; D possibly corresponds to TRBD1 (6 bases). V was trimmed by 0 bases and J by 0 bases, leaving 12 bases between them. This CDR3 region has 16 residues. From germline, CDR1 is GTSNPN and CDR2 SVGIG (reference sequence).